The 20 T cell receptor beta chains listed next were all sequenced from one sample in a study of shared clonotypes between healthy human individuals. TCRdb's table, derived via immunoSEQ multiplex PCR, lists solely in-frame clones and lacks some. The table lists roughly 410,000 clones, around 96% of them singletons, with 0.25% to 0.35% in the top ten. The sequencing input was memory CD8+ T cells sorted from blood. Subset in this sample: CD45RO+ cells pooled with CCR7-negative TemRA cells. The receptor set was obtained from a young man in good health.

As for this clone: This same CDR3 is encoded by further DNA sequences in the sample. The CDR3 reads CAISEGGGYTF. As DNA, the CDR3 is TGTGCCATCAGTGAAGGGGGTGGCTACACCTTC. The rearrangement links TRBV10-3 to TRBJ1-2, with D perhaps TRBD1 (6 bases). V was trimmed by 3 bases and J by 7 bases, leaving 6 bases between them. Germline CDR1 is ENHRY and CDR2 is SYGVKD. The CDR3 runs to 11 residues.

This chain connects TRBV7-9 to TRBJ1-5; D is possibly TRBD1 (5 bases). Germline lookup yields CDR1 SEHNR and CDR2 FQNEAQ (reference sequence). V dropped 7 bases and J dropped 1 base, with 5 bases sitting between them. The CDR3 is 12 residues long. The chain's CDR3 is CASTGSNQPQHF. The CDR3 DNA is TGTGCCAGCACAGGGAGCAATCAGCCCCAGCATTTT. The whole variable domain, filled in from reference TRBV7-9 and TRBJ1-5, reads DTGVSQNPRHKITKRGQNVTFRCDPISEHNRLYWYRQTLGQGPEFLTYFQNEAQLEKSRLLSDRFSAERPKGSFSTLEIQRTEQGDSAMYLCASTGSNQPQHFGDGTRLSIL.

CDR3: CASSSTGIDGELFF. Here the CDR3 DNA reads TGTGCCAGCAGCTCAACGGGAATCGACGGGGAGCTGTTTTTT. The chain joins TRBV7-9 to TRBJ2-2, with D tentatively TRBD2 (5 bases). Germline CDR1 reads SEHNR; CDR2 reads FQNEAQ (reference sequence). V lost 4 bases, J lost 7 bases, and 13 bases lay in between. The CDR3 is 14 amino acids. Full variable domain (outside the CDR3, taken from reference TRBV7-9 and TRBJ2-2): DTGVSQNPRHKITKRGQNVTFRCDPISEHNRLYWYRQTLGQGPEFLTYFQNEAQLEKSRLLSDRFSAERPKGSFSTLEIQRTEQGDSAMYLCASSSTGIDGELFFGEGSRLTVL.

The rearrangement links TRBV6-6 to TRBJ1-5; maybe TRBD1 (6 bases). V lost 0 bases, J lost 11 bases, and 17 bases lay in between. Germline lookup yields CDR1 MNHNY and CDR2 SVGAGI (reference sequence). The CDR3 totals 15 residues. CDR3 residues: CASSYSAGGPLAQHF. The CDR3 DNA follows: TGTGCCAGCAGTTACTCAGCGGGGGGCCCCTTGGCCCAGCATTTT.

This sequence joins TRBV18 and TRBJ2-7, with D possibly called TRBD1 or TRBD2 (5 bases each). Germline values: CDR1 KGHSH, CDR2 LQKENI. This CDR3 spans 15 amino acids. Trimming took 6 bases from V and 0 from J, leaving 15 bases between them. This chain's CDR3 is CASSLSGHSSYEQYF. The CDR3 DNA sequence: TGTGCCAGCTCCCTCAGCGGACATAGCTCCTACGAGCAGTACTTC.

This clone occurred once. This CDR3 is also generated by other DNA sequences in the sample. This rearrangement joins TRBV28 to TRBJ1-5; D unclear. This CDR3 contains 12 residues. V was clipped by 4 bases and J by 4 bases, with 5 bases between them. CDR1 and CDR2 (germline): MDHEN, SYDVKM. The CDR3 region is CASSSLNQPQHF. CDR3 DNA sequence: TGTGCCAGCAGTTCTTTAAATCAGCCCCAGCATTTT.

The J gene is TRBJ2-3, the V gene TRBV18; 7 bases are shared with TRBD2. The junction had 7 bases not matched to a gene; V was cut back by 2 bases and J by 5 bases. Per germline, CDR1 KGHSH and CDR2 LQKENI. The CDR3 is 15 residues long. CDR3: CASSPNSGNLDTQYF. CDR3 nucleotides: TGTGCCAGCTCACCAAACAGCGGGAATTTAGATACGCAGTATTTT.

The chain has TRBV5-5 and TRBJ2-1; TRBD2 is a possible D gene (5 bases). Deletions cut 4 bases from V and 7 bases from J, with 9 bases between. This CDR3 has 12 amino acids. Germline CDR1 SGHKS, CDR2 YYEKEE (reference sequence). The CDR3 DNA reads TGTGCCAGCAGCCAACTAGGAAATGAGCAGTTCTTC. Translated: CASSQLGNEQFF.

The chain recombines TRBV12-1 with TRBJ2-1; the table's D call, TRBD1, has no DNA check behind it. TRBV12-1 is a known pseudogene. The CDR3 runs to 19 residues. CDR3 sequence reads: CASSFGDRGSPSSYNEQFF. The DNA for the CDR3 is TGTGCCAGCAGCTTTGGGGACAGGGGATCCCCGAGCTCCTACAATGAGCAGTTCTTC.

The V call is TRBV27, the J call TRBJ2-7; possible D gene TRBD2, 5 bases. CDR1 and CDR2 (germline): MNHEY, SMNVEV (reference sequence). CDR3 size: 13 residues. V lost 2 bases, J lost 4 bases, and 9 bases lay in between. The DNA of the CDR3 is TGTGCCAGCAGTTTAGGGGTAGCGTACGAGCAGTACTTC. Encoded protein: CASSLGVAYEQYF.

The rearrangement links TRBV5-1 to TRBJ2-2, with a possible D match to TRBD2 (5 bases). Per germline, CDR1 SGHRS and CDR2 YFSETQ. V was shortened by 0 bases and J by 4 bases, with 10 bases between the two germline ends. CDR3 length: 15 residues. The CDR3 nucleotides read TGCGCCAGCAGCTTGGGCCCAACTAGCACCGGGGAGCTGTTTTTT. Protein: CASSLGPTSTGELFF.

The chain links TRBV27 to TRBJ2-1, with 10 positions matching TRBD2. Germline V gene data show CDR1 as MNHEY and CDR2 as SMNVEV (reference sequence). CDR3 length equals 15 residues. V was pared by 2 bases and J by 4 bases, with 2 bases of the junction left unmatched. The CDR3 region is CASSLELAGYNEQFF. As DNA, the CDR3 is TGTGCCAGCAGTTTAGAACTAGCGGGATACAATGAGCAGTTCTTC.

The chain uses TRBV5-6 and TRBJ1-3, with 8 nucleotides matching TRBD1. The CDR3 sequence is 15 residues long. V lost 0 bases, J lost 2 bases, and 1 base stayed unmatched. Germline V gene lookup returns CDR1 SGHDT and CDR2 YYEEEE. The CDR3 here is CASSLARGPGNTIYF. CDR3 nucleotides: TGTGCCAGCAGCTTGGCCAGGGGGCCTGGAAACACCATATATTTT.

The chain links TRBV25-1 to TRBJ2-7, with 8 nucleotides matching TRBD1. This CDR3 comprises 16 residues. V shed 4 bases and J 3 bases; nucleotides not matched to a gene: 11. Per the germline V gene, CDR1 is MGHDK and CDR2 is SYGVNS. Here the CDR3 reads CASSAIRGQAHYEQYF. CDR3 coding DNA: TGTGCCAGCAGTGCAATACGGGGACAGGCCCACTACGAGCAGTACTTC.

V is TRBV20-1 and J is TRBJ1-1; D is undetermined. Germline V lookup: CDR1 DFQATT, CDR2 SNEGSKA (reference sequence). V was clipped by 3 bases and J by 6 bases, with 5 bases between them. The CDR3 consists of 10 residues. The CDR3 nucleotides are TGCAGTGCTAGCCCGGCTGAAGCTTTCTTT. Protein product: CSASPAEAFF.

The CDR3 bases are TGTGCCAGCAGCTTACTAGCCAAAAACATTCAGTACTTC. Translated: CASSLLAKNIQYF. This chain uses TRBV5-4 with TRBJ2-4; D gene unclear. In germline, CDR1 is SGHNT, CDR2 YYREEE (reference sequence). The CDR3 has 13 amino acids. Trimming took off 2 bases at V and 0 bases at J, with 3 bases between the two ends. The variable domain in full, completed from reference TRBV5-4 and TRBJ2-4, reads ETGVTQSPTHLIKTRGQQVTLRCSSQSGHNTVSWYQQALGQGPQFIFQYYREEENGRGNFPPRFSGLQFPNYSSELNVNALELDDSALYLCASSLLAKNIQYFGAGTRLSVL.

This chain joins TRBV11-2 and TRBJ2-1, with TRBD2 identical over 10 bases. CDR1 SGHAT and CDR2 FQNNGV come from the germline V gene. The CDR3 totals 15 residues. Unmatched junction bases numbered 6, after V lost 4 bases and J lost 6 bases. CDR3 in DNA: TGTGCCAGCAGCTATGTAGCGGGAGGTATCAATGAGCAGTTCTTC. It specifies CASSYVAGGINEQFF.

The V gene is TRBV12-5, the J gene TRBJ2-7; the D gene is possibly TRBD2 (7 bases). CDR1 and CDR2 from the germline V gene are LGHNT and FRNRAP. The CDR3 consists of 16 residues. V gave up 0 bases and J gave up 0 bases, with 12 bases separating them. Here the CDR3 reads CASGLVQGGSSYEQYF. The CDR3 bases are TGTGCTAGTGGTTTGGTACAGGGCGGGAGCTCCTACGAGCAGTACTTC. The full variable domain, with the rest looked up from reference TRBV12-5 and TRBJ2-7, is DARVTQTPRHKVTEMGQEVTMRCQPILGHNTVFWYRQTMMQGLELLAYFRNRAPLDDSGMPKDRFSAEMPDATLATLKIQPSEPRDSAVYFCASGLVQGGSSYEQYFGPGTRLTVT.

The chain carries TRBV5-1 and TRBJ1-3; D is ambiguous. Germline V gene lookup returns CDR1 SGHRS and CDR2 YFSETQ. V dropped 0 bases and J dropped 8 bases, with 12 bases sitting between them. This CDR3 spans 14 amino acids. The CDR3 bases are TGCGCCAGCAGCTTGGGAGGGCGCGAGCACACCATATATTTT. The encoded protein is CASSLGGREHTIYF.

The V gene is TRBV6-5, the J gene TRBJ1-1; D may be TRBD1 (5 bases). Germline CDR1 MNHEY, CDR2 SVGAGI. The V and J ends lost 4 bases and 0 bases respectively, with 12 bases between them. This CDR3 contains 15 residues. The CDR3 loop reads CASSWTKSMNTEAFF. The CDR3 DNA follows: TGTGCCAGCAGTTGGACAAAAAGTATGAACACTGAAGCTTTCTTT.